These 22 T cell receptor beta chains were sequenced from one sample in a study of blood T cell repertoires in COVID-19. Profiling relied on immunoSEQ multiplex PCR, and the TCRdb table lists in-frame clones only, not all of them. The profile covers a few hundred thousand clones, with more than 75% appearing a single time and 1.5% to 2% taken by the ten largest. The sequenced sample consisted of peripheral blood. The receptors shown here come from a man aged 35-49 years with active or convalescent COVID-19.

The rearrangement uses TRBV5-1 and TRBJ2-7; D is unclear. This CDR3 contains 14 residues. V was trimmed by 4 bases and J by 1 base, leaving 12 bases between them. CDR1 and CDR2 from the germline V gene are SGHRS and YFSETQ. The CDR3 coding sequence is TGCGCCAGCAGCACCCCCACAGAGTCCTACGAGCAGTACTTC. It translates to CASSTPTESYEQYF. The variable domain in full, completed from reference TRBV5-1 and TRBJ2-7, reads KAGVTQTPRYLIKTRGQQVTLSCSPISGHRSVSWYQQTPGQGLQFLFEYFSETQRNKGNFPGRFSGRQFSNSRSEMNVSTLELGDSALYLCASSTPTESYEQYFGPGTRLTVT.

This CDR3 reads CASSPGVSGGARDEQYF. The CDR3 coding sequence is TGTGCCAGCAGCCCAGGGGTTAGCGGGGGGGCCAGGGACGAGCAGTACTTC. The chain combines TRBV7-6 with TRBJ2-7, with 11 nucleotides matching TRBD2. After removal of 5 bases from V and 5 bases from J, the junction contained 14 bases not matched to a gene. In germline, CDR1 is SGHVS, CDR2 FNYEAQ. CDR3 size: 17 residues.

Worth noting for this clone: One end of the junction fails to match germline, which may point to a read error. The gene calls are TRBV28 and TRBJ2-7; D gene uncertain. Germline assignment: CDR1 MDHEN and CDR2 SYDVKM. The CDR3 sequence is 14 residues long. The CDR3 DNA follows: TGTGCCAGCAGTCTCCCTCTCGGGTCCCCTTCCGCGGATTTC. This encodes CASSLPLGSPSADF.

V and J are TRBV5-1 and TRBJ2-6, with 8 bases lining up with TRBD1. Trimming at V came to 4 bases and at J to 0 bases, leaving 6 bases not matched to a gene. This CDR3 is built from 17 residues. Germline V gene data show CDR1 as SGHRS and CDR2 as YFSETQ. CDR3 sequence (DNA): TGCGCCAGCAGCACCGGGACAGGCCCCTCTGGGGCCAACGTCCTGACTTTC. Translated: CASSTGTGPSGANVLTF.

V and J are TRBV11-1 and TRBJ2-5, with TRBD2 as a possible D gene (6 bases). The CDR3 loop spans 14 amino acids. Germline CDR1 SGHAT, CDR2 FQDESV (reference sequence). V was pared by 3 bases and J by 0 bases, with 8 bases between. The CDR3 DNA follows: TGTGCCAGCAGCTTCCGGGACTACCAAGAGACCCAGTACTTC. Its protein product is CASSFRDYQETQYF.

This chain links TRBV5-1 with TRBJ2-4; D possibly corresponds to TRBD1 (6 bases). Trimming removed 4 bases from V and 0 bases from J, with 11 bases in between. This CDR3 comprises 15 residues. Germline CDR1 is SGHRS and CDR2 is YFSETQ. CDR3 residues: CASSPGHGAKNIQYF. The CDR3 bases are TGCGCCAGCAGCCCGGGACACGGAGCCAAAAACATTCAGTACTTC.

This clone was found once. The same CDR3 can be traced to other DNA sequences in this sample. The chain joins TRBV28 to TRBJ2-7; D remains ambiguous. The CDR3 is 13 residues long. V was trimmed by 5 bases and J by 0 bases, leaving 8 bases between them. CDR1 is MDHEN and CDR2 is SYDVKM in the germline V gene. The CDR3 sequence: CASSPTDSYEQYF. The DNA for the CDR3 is TGTGCCAGCAGTCCGACTGACTCCTACGAGCAGTACTTC.

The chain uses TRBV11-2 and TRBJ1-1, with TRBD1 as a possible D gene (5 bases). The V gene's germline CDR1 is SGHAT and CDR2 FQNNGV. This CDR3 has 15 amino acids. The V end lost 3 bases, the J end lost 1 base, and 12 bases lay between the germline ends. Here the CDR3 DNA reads TGTGCCAGCAGCTTCCTAGGACATTGGAACACTGAAGCTTTCTTT. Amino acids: CASSFLGHWNTEAFF.

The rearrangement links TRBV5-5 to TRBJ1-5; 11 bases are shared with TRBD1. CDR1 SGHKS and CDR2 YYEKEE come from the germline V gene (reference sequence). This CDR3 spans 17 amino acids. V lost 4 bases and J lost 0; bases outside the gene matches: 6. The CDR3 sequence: CASSIGTGGDSNQPQHF. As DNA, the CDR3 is TGTGCCAGCAGCATCGGGACAGGGGGGGATAGCAATCAGCCCCAGCATTTT.

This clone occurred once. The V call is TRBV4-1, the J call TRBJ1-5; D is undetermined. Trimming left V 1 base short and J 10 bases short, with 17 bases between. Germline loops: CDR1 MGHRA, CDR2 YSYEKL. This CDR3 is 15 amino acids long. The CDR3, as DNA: TGCGCCAGCAGCCAAGTCAGCTCCACCGGGGAACCCCAGCATTTT. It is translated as CASSQVSSTGEPQHF.

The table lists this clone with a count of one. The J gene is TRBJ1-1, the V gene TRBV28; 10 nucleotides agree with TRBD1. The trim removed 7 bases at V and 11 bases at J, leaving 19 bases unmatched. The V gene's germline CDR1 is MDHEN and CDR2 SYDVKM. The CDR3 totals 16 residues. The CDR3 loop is CASISQPGQGPAGAFF. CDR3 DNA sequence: TGTGCCAGCATCAGCCAACCGGGACAGGGGCCCGCAGGGGCTTTCTTT.

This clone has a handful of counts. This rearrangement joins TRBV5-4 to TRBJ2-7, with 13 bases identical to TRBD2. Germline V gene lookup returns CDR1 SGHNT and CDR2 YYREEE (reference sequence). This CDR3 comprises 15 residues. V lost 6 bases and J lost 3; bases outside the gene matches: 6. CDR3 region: CASNPGLAGFYEQYF. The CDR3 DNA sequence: TGTGCCAGCAACCCGGGACTAGCGGGATTCTACGAGCAGTACTTC.

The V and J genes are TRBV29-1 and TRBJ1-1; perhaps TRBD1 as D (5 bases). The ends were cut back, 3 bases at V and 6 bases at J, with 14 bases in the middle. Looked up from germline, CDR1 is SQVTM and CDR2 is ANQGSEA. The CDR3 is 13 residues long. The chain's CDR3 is CSVDFQGGAEAFF. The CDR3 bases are TGCAGCGTTGACTTCCAGGGCGGAGCTGAAGCTTTCTTT. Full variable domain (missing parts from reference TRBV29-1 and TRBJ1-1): SAVISQKPSRDICQRGTSLTIQCQVDSQVTMMFWYRQQPGQSLTLIATANQGSEATYESGFVIDKFPISRPNLTFSTLTVSNMSPEDSSIYLCSVDFQGGAEAFFGQGTRLTVV.

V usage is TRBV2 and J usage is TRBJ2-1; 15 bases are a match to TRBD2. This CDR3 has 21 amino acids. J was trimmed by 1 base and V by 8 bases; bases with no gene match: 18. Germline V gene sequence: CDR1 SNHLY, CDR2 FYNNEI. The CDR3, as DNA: TGTGCCAGCGGGACAGCCGAACCTACGGGACTAGCGGGGGGTTCCTACAATGAGCAGTTCTTC. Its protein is CASGTAEPTGLAGGSYNEQFF.

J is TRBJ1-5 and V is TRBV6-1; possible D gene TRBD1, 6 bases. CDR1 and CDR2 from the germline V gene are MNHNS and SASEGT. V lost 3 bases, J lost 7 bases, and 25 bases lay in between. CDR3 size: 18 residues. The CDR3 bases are TGTGCCAGCAGTGACCCACCCTCCTCGGGGAGGGGGAGACAGCCCCAGCATTTT. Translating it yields CASSDPPSSGRGRQPQHF.

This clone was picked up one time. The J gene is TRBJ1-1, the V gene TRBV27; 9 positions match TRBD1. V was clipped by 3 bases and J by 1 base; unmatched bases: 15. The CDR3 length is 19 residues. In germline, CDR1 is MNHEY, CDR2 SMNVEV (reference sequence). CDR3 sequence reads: CASSFRRAYRGQGNTEAFF. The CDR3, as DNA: TGTGCCAGCAGTTTCCGTCGGGCTTACAGGGGGCAAGGGAACACTGAAGCTTTCTTT.

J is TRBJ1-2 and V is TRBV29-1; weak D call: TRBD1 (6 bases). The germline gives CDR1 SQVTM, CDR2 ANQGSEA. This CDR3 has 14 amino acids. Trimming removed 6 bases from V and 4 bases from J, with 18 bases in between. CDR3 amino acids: CSVMDRPRGYGYTF. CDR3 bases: TGCAGCGTGATGGACAGACCTCGTGGCTATGGCTACACCTTC.

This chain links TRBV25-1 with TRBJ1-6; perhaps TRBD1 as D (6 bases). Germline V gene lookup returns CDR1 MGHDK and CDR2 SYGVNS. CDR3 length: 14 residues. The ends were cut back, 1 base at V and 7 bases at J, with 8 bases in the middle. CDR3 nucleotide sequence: TGTGCCAGCAGTGAATCAAGGGGGAATTCACCCCTCCACTTT. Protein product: CASSESRGNSPLHF. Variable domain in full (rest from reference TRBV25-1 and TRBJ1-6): EADIYQTPRYLVIGTGKKITLECSQTMGHDKMYWYQQDPGMELHLIHYSYGVNSTEKGDLSSESTVSRIRTEHFPLTLESARPSHTSQYLCASSESRGNSPLHFGNGTRLTVT.

The DNA for the CDR3 is TGTGCCAGCAGCTTAGGGGCCGACAGGGTGGCAGATACGCAGTATTTT. This gives the protein CASSLGADRVADTQYF. The genes are TRBV11-2 and TRBJ2-3; the match to TRBD1 covers 7 bases. CDR1 SGHAT and CDR2 FQNNGV come from the germline V gene. The CDR3 is made up of 16 amino acids. V gave up 1 base and J gave up 4 bases; unmatched junction bases: 8. Looking up the rest from reference TRBV11-2 and TRBJ2-3 gives the full variable domain: EAGVAQSPRYKIIEKRQSVAFWCNPISGHATLYWYQQILGQGPKLLIQFQNNGVVDDSQLPKDRFSAERLKGVDSTLKIQPAKLEDSAVYLCASSLGADRVADTQYFGPGTRLTVL.

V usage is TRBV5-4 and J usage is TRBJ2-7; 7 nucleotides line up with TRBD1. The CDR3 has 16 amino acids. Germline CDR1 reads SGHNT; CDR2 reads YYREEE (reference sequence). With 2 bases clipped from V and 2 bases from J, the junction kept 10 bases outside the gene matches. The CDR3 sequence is CASSLLTGEQTYEQYF. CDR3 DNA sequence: TGTGCCAGCAGCTTACTAACAGGGGAACAAACCTACGAGCAGTACTTC.

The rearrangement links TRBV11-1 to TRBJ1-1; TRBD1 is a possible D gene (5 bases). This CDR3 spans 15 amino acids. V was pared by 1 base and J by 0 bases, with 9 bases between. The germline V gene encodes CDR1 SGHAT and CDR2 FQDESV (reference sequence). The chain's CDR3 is CASSLGRGMNTEAFF. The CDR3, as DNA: TGTGCCAGCAGCTTAGGGCGGGGGATGAACACTGAAGCTTTCTTT.

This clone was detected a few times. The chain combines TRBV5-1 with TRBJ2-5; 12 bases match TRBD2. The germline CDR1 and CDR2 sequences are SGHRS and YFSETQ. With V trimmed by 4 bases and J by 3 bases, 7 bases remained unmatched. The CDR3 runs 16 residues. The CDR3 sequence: CASSQVGLAGEETQYF. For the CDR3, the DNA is TGCGCCAGCAGCCAGGTGGGACTAGCGGGCGAAGAGACCCAGTACTTC.